The entry below gives a single TCR beta chain sequence along with its context. Unmatched junction bases numbered 2, after V lost 2 bases and J lost 2 bases. CDR1 is KGHSH, CDR2 LQKENI, per germline. The CDR3 is 15 amino acids. The record originates from a study of blood T cell repertoires in COVID-19. Across the study: Specimens from acute and convalescent COVID-19 originated in the United States, Italy and Spain. The cDNA or gDNA used as material had been derived from T cells, B-cell-depleted T cells, or PBMCs.

In the authors' workflow: By means of reference gene primer amplification, nucleated cell counts were estimated. Only in-frame clones appear in the TCRdb table, and some are missing; sequencing was by immunoSEQ multiplex PCR. The V and J calls and clone size come from that table; D and trimming were worked out from the DNA. The sample carries fewer than 150,000 clones, over 60% recorded once. The sequencing input was peripheral blood. This sequence originates from a man aged 65 to 79 with acute or convalescent COVID-19. J is TRBJ2-7 and V is TRBV18; 11 nucleotides align to TRBD1. The CDR3 reads CASSPMGQGAYEQYF. The DNA of the CDR3 is TGTGCCAGCTCACCAATGGGACAGGGGGCCTACGAGCAGTACTTC. The full variable domain, in which reference TRBV18 and TRBJ2-7 provide the parts outside the CDR3, is NAGVMQNPRHLVRRRGQEARLRCSPMKGHSHVYWYRQLPEEGLKFMVYLQKENIIDESGMPKERFSAEFPKEGPSILRIQQVVRGDSAAYFCASSPMGQGAYEQYFGPGTRLTVT.